One and the same sample provided the 28 T cell receptor beta chains below, sequenced in a study of cytomegalovirus exposure and HLA in healthy donors. It was with 60 Vbeta and 13 Jbeta primers that the PCR ran. Using immunoSEQ multiplex PCR, the repertoire was profiled, and TCRdb retains in-frame clones only, with some absent. The table for this sample gives around 110,000 clones. Sequenced material: PBMCs. The receptors here all came from a man aged 35-49 years in good health and CMV-seropositive.

The chain joins TRBV14 to TRBJ2-3; 10 bases align to TRBD2. The germline V gene has CDR1 SGHDN and CDR2 FVKESK. This CDR3 spans 16 amino acids. The V segment lost 6 bases and the J segment 1 base; nucleotides outside the gene matches: 7. CDR3 residues: CASSHTGTSGTDTQYF. The CDR3 DNA follows: TGTGCCAGCAGTCATACCGGGACTAGCGGCACAGATACGCAGTATTTT.

This chain joins TRBV7-8 and TRBJ2-2, with 7 nucleotides matching TRBD1. Germline CDR1 is SGHVS and CDR2 is FQNEAQ. This CDR3 has 17 amino acids. The V segment lost 4 bases and the J segment 1 base; nucleotides outside the gene matches: 9. The DNA of the CDR3 is TGTGCCAGCAGCTCACCGGATGACAGGGAGAACACCGGGGAGCTGTTTTTT. Amino acids: CASSSPDDRENTGELFF.

The chain uses TRBV7-3 and TRBJ2-5; TRBD2 agrees at 14 bases. CDR1 and CDR2 (germline): SGHTA, FQGTGA. Trimming removed 5 bases from V and 13 bases from J; junction bases left unmatched: 15. The CDR3 runs to 16 residues. The DNA of the CDR3 is TGTGCCAGCAGCGTGCGTCCGGGACTAGCGGGAGAAAGTCTGTACTTC. Its translation is CASSVRPGLAGESLYF.

The J gene is TRBJ2-1, the V gene TRBV7-2; 11 positions agree with TRBD2. The CDR3 is made up of 17 amino acids. CDR1 SGHTA and CDR2 FQGNSA come from the germline V gene. The V gene end was trimmed by 5 bases and the J gene end by 4 bases; junction bases not matched to a gene: 10. The CDR3: CASSGGWASGGYNEQFF. CDR3 bases: TGTGCCAGCAGCGGGGGGTGGGCTAGCGGGGGGTACAATGAGCAGTTCTTC.

To note about this clone: This sample includes further DNA sequences coding for the same CDR3. This sequence joins TRBV5-6 and TRBJ2-7, with a possible D match to TRBD1 (7 bases). Germline values: CDR1 SGHDT, CDR2 YYEEEE. The CDR3 contains 12 residues. V lost 4 bases and J lost 4, with 9 bases in between. The CDR3 DNA reads as TGTGCCAGCAGCCCAGGGGGGTACGAGCAGTACTTC. Protein sequence: CASSPGGYEQYF.

This chain uses TRBV19 with TRBJ2-1, with 7 bases identical to TRBD1. CDR3 length: 13 amino acids. V lost 7 bases to trimming and J lost 7 bases; unmatched junction nucleotides: 7. Germline V gene data show CDR1 as LNHDA and CDR2 as SQIVND (reference sequence). CDR3 DNA: TGTGCCAGTATTGCCAGGGGGTGGAATGAGCAGTTCTTC. Its protein is CASIARGWNEQFF.

The chain has TRBV2 and TRBJ1-4; 7 bases line up with TRBD1. Per the germline V gene, CDR1 is SNHLY and CDR2 is FYNNEI. The CDR3 is made up of 15 amino acids. The J segment lost 6 bases and the V segment lost 7 bases, leaving 11 bases of the junction unmatched. As DNA, the CDR3 is TGTGCCAGCATCGGGACAGTATTCGTCGATGAAAAACTGTTTTTT. Encoded protein: CASIGTVFVDEKLFF.

The chain joins TRBV12-5 to TRBJ2-2; no firm D call. In germline, CDR1 is LGHNT, CDR2 FRNRAP. Trimming shortened V by 4 bases and J by 0 bases, and 6 bases separated the two germline ends. The CDR3 totals 14 residues. The CDR3 DNA is TGTGCTAGTGGTTGGCAGGCGAACACCGGGGAGCTGTTTTTT. Encoded protein: CASGWQANTGELFF.

The chain recombines TRBV28 with TRBJ2-3; 10 bases are shared with TRBD2. J lost 4 bases, V lost 3 bases, and 10 bases had no gene match. The CDR3 is made up of 17 amino acids. CDR1 and CDR2 from the germline V gene are MDHEN and SYDVKM. The DNA for the CDR3 is TGTGCCAGCAGTTTCCCTATAGCGGGAGGTGCCGCAGATACGCAGTATTTT. It specifies CASSFPIAGGAADTQYF.

The rearrangement uses TRBV6-1 and TRBJ1-2; tentative D call: TRBD1 (5 bases). The germline V gene encodes CDR1 MNHNS and CDR2 SASEGT. This CDR3 has 13 residues. V was clipped by 6 bases and J by 4 bases, with 12 bases between them. CDR3 sequence: CASRIGEGYGYTF. DNA for the CDR3: TGTGCCAGCAGAATAGGGGAGGGCTATGGCTACACCTTC.

The rearrangement joins TRBV27 to TRBJ2-1; TRBD2 agrees at 7 bases. CDR3 size: 15 residues. V lost 5 bases, J lost 7 bases, and 11 bases stayed unmatched. Germline V gene data show CDR1 as MNHEY and CDR2 as SMNVEV (reference sequence). For the CDR3, the DNA is TGTGCCAGCAGTCCGCCGGCGGGAGCCCGAAATGAGCAGTTCTTC. This codes for CASSPPAGARNEQFF.

This chain uses TRBV10-1 with TRBJ2-7; maybe TRBD1 (5 bases). V shed 5 bases and J shed 3 bases, with 14 bases lying between them. There are 14 residues in the CDR3. Looked up from germline, CDR1 is WNHNN and CDR2 is SYGVQD (reference sequence). This chain's CDR3 is CASSTTDKYYEQYF. CDR3 nucleotide sequence: TGCGCCAGCAGTACAACGGACAAATACTACGAGCAGTACTTC.

The chain is built from TRBV7-2 and TRBJ2-2; TRBD2 aligns across 7 bases. The CDR3 has 16 amino acids. Per germline, CDR1 SGHTA and CDR2 FQGNSA. J gave up 6 bases and V 4 bases, and 11 bases lay outside the gene matches. This CDR3 reads CASSYASLAAAGELFF. The CDR3 region has the DNA TGTGCCAGCAGCTATGCGTCGCTAGCGGCGGCCGGGGAGCTGTTTTTT.

In the case of this clone: At one end, the junction sequence differs from germline, possibly due to a read error. This rearrangement joins TRBV7-2 to TRBJ2-7; 9 bases align to TRBD2. Germline values: CDR1 SGHTA, CDR2 FQGNSA. CDR3 size: 14 residues. The CDR3 region is CASSLGTSSHEQYF. The CDR3 DNA reads TGTGCCAGCAGCCTAGGGACTAGCTCCCACGAGCAGTACTTC.

CDR3 bases: TGTGCCAGCAGCGTAGAGAGCGGGAGCTACATTCAGTACTTC. It encodes CASSVESGSYIQYF. The J gene is TRBJ2-4, the V gene TRBV9; 8 nucleotides align to TRBD2. Looked up from germline, CDR1 is SGDLS and CDR2 is YYNGEE. This CDR3 contains 14 residues. Unmatched junction bases numbered 4, after V lost 0 bases and J lost 8 bases. Based on the CDR3 plus reference TRBV9 and TRBJ2-4, the full variable domain is DSGVTQTPKHLITATGQRVTLRCSPRSGDLSVYWYQQSLDQGLQFLIQYYNGEERAKGNILERFSAQQFPDLHSELNLSSLELGDSALYFCASSVESGSYIQYFGAGTRLSVL.

The chain uses TRBV5-4 and TRBJ2-7; D unclear. Germline lookup yields CDR1 SGHNT and CDR2 YYREEE (reference sequence). There are 13 residues in the CDR3. The V gene lost 3 bases and the J gene lost 0 bases, with 7 bases spanning the gap. The CDR3 sequence: CASSSASSYEQYF. The CDR3 bases are TGTGCCAGCAGCTCTGCGAGCTCCTACGAGCAGTACTTC.

This chain links TRBV7-9 with TRBJ2-7; 10 bases align to TRBD1. J gave up 2 bases and V 5 bases, and 6 bases lay outside the gene matches. Germline V CDR1 and CDR2: SEHNR, FQNEAQ (reference sequence). The length of the CDR3 is 15 residues. The CDR3 nucleotides are TGTGCCAGCAGCGAGCGGACAGGGGGTCCCTACGAGCAGTACTTC. Translated, it gives CASSERTGGPYEQYF.

The chain joins TRBV2 to TRBJ2-7; TRBD1 matches 7 bases. This CDR3 is 17 amino acids long. Trimming took 7 bases from V and 4 from J; bases not matched to a gene: 19. In germline, CDR1 is SNHLY, CDR2 FYNNEI. The CDR3 here is CASKTAGGTLFQYEQYF. DNA of the CDR3: TGTGCCAGCAAAACTGCAGGGGGTACCCTATTCCAGTACGAGCAGTACTTC. The full variable domain, rest sourced from reference TRBV2 and TRBJ2-7, is EPEVTQTPSHQVTQMGQEVILRCVPISNHLYFYWYRQILGQKVEFLVSFYNNEISEKSEIFDDQFSVERPDGSNFTLKIRSTKLEDSAMYFCASKTAGGTLFQYEQYFGPGTRLTVT.

V usage is TRBV7-3 and J usage is TRBJ1-1; no definite D call. The V end lost 5 bases, the J end lost 0 bases, and 13 bases lay between the germline ends. The CDR3 sequence is 15 residues long. Germline lookup yields CDR1 SGHTA and CDR2 FQGTGA. CDR3 nucleotides: TGTGCCAGCAGCCCCACTTCCACGGTGAACACTGAAGCTTTCTTT. This encodes CASSPTSTVNTEAFF.

The chain recombines TRBV25-1 with TRBJ2-1, with D unclear. This CDR3 region has 15 residues. Germline V CDR1 and CDR2: MGHDK, SYGVNS. V was clipped by 2 bases and J by 4 bases, with 12 bases between them. The CDR3 DNA sequence: TGTGCCAGCAGTGAACGCCCTGAGCTTTACAATGAGCAGTTCTTC. It specifies CASSERPELYNEQFF.

The chain has TRBV10-2 and TRBJ2-1; D is possibly TRBD1 (7 bases). V gave up 6 bases and J gave up 6 bases, with 18 bases separating them. Germline V gene lookup returns CDR1 WSHSY and CDR2 SAAADI. The CDR3 has 15 amino acids. CDR3 bases: TGCGCCAGCAGCCCCCGGAGGGGGCCCGGCAATGAGCAGTTCTTC. It specifies CASSPRRGPGNEQFF.

V is TRBV5-6 and J is TRBJ2-3; a weak D match, TRBD2 (6 bases). The CDR3 totals 13 residues. V was cut by 0 bases and J by 5 bases, with 7 bases left in between. The germline gives CDR1 SGHDT, CDR2 YYEEEE. The CDR3 region is CASSLDGGDTQYF. In DNA form, the CDR3 reads TGTGCCAGCAGCTTGGACGGGGGAGATACGCAGTATTTT. The entire variable domain, with the rest obtained from reference TRBV5-6 and TRBJ2-3, is as follows: DAGVTQSPTHLIKTRGQQVTLRCSPKSGHDTVSWYQQALGQGPQFIFQYYEEEERQRGNFPDRFSGHQFPNYSSELNVNALLLGDSALYLCASSLDGGDTQYFGPGTRLTVL.

The V call is TRBV9, the J call TRBJ2-7, with D tentatively TRBD1 (6 bases). Trimming shortened V by 2 bases and J by 6 bases, and 18 bases separated the two germline ends. Germline values: CDR1 SGDLS, CDR2 YYNGEE. CDR3 size: 15 residues. The CDR3 nucleotides are TGTGCCAGCAGCGTCTCCACAGGGCTCGTGGGCGAGCAGTACTTC. Encoded protein: CASSVSTGLVGEQYF.

The chain recombines TRBV19 with TRBJ2-1, with D perhaps TRBD1 (6 bases). The CDR3 runs 15 residues. Trimming removed 1 base at V and 6 bases at J, with 13 bases between. Germline V gives CDR1 LNHDA, CDR2 SQIVND (reference sequence). CDR3 nucleotide sequence: TGTGCCAGTAGTATAGTAACAGGGTGGGGCAATGAGCAGTTCTTC. It codes for CASSIVTGWGNEQFF.

V is TRBV6-6 and J is TRBJ2-1; a weak D match, TRBD2 (6 bases). The CDR3 is 11 residues long. Germline assignment: CDR1 MNHNY and CDR2 SVGAGI (reference sequence). V lost 4 bases and J 8 bases, leaving 6 bases between the germline ends. In DNA, the CDR3 is TGTGCCAGCAGTTGGGAGGATGAGCAGTTCTTC. Protein sequence: CASSWEDEQFF.

J is TRBJ1-3 and V is TRBV9; 7 nucleotides align to TRBD1. V dropped 3 bases and J dropped 6; count of bases not matched to a gene: 6. This CDR3 has 14 amino acids. Germline V CDR1 and CDR2: SGDLS, YYNGEE. CDR3 amino acids: CASSAGTAPNTIYF. DNA of the CDR3: TGTGCCAGCAGCGCCGGGACAGCGCCAAACACCATATATTTT.

The chain employs TRBV7-2 and TRBJ2-5; TRBD2 is a possible D gene (6 bases). In germline, CDR1 is SGHTA, CDR2 FQGNSA. The CDR3 totals 15 residues. Trimming took off 5 bases at V and 0 bases at J, with 13 bases between the two ends. CDR3 coding DNA: TGTGCCAGCAGCCCCGGGACTGTGTACCAAGAGACCCAGTACTTC. Encoded protein: CASSPGTVYQETQYF.

The CDR3 here is CASSGGLAGAFLHEQYF. DNA for the CDR3: TGCGCCAGCAGCGGTGGACTAGCGGGAGCCTTTCTGCACGAGCAGTACTTC. V is TRBV5-1 and J is TRBJ2-7; 13 bases match TRBD2. The CDR3 runs 17 residues. CDR1 and CDR2 from the germline V gene are SGHRS and YFSETQ. Unmatched junction bases numbered 12, after V lost 4 bases and J lost 5 bases.